Following are 11 T cell receptor beta chains from one sample sequenced in a study of blood T cell repertoires in COVID-19 (dated by TCRdb to 2020 to 2021). The receptor library was made with the immunoSEQ multiplex PCR assay. TCRdb's version of the immuneACCESS table is confined to in-frame rearrangements and falls short of the full clone set. An unresolved V gene accounts for under half of the shortfall where checked; the remainder is of unknown origin. The sample data list 150,000 to 200,000 clones, and less than 85% of these were observed just once. The top ten clones comprise 10% to 15% of the sample. The material sequenced was PBMCs or T cells enriched from blood (not recorded which). These TCRs come from a man aged 50 or older who had recovered from COVID-19.

This clone was recorded once. This chain uses TRBV11-2 with TRBJ2-2, with 7 positions matching TRBD1. There are 14 residues in the CDR3. Trimming removed 7 bases from V and 6 bases from J; junction bases left unmatched: 8. Germline CDR1 reads SGHAT; CDR2 reads FQNNGV. The CDR3 DNA follows: TGTGCCAGCATAGGGACAGTGAAAGCCGGGGAGCTGTTTTTT. Its protein is CASIGTVKAGELFF.

The chain combines TRBV5-1 with TRBJ2-3, with D hard to call. Germline values: CDR1 SGHRS, CDR2 YFSETQ. V was clipped by 2 bases and J by 0 bases, with 13 bases between them. This CDR3 region has 16 residues. CDR3 sequence: CASSFGSGPSTDTQYF. CDR3 nucleotide sequence: TGCGCCAGCAGCTTCGGGTCCGGCCCTAGCACAGATACGCAGTATTTT.

This clone occurred a few times. The gene calls are TRBV7-9 and TRBJ2-3, with a weak D call TRBD1 (6 bases). CDR3 length: 17 residues. Germline CDR1 reads SEHNR; CDR2 reads FQNEAQ (reference sequence). V gave up 3 bases and J gave up 0 bases, with 16 bases separating them. The CDR3 region has the DNA TGTGCCAGCAGCTTCTATACAGGGTCGCACAGCACAGATACGCAGTATTTT. Translating it yields CASSFYTGSHSTDTQYF. The whole variable domain, remainder taken from reference TRBV7-9 and TRBJ2-3, is DTGVSQNPRHKITKRGQNVTFRCDPISEHNRLYWYRQTLGQGPEFLTYFQNEAQLEKSRLLSDRFSAERPKGSFSTLEIQRTEQGDSAMYLCASSFYTGSHSTDTQYFGPGTRLTVL.

For this clone: The same CDR3 also results from other DNA sequences found in this sample. V usage is TRBV5-1 and J usage is TRBJ2-7, with 10 bases fitting TRBD1. CDR3 length equals 14 residues. The ends lost 2 bases at V and 2 bases at J; junction bases unmatched: 1. In germline, CDR1 is SGHRS, CDR2 YFSETQ. In nucleotides, the CDR3 is TGCGCCAGCAGCTTTGGGACAGGGGCCTACGAGCAGTACTTC. As protein: CASSFGTGAYEQYF.

The V call is TRBV3-1 (or the pseudogene TRBV3-2), the J call TRBJ2-1, with D perhaps matching TRBD2 (7 bases). V dropped 0 bases and J dropped 13 bases, with 10 bases sitting between them. Germline V gene data show CDR1 as LGHDT and CDR2 as YNNKEL (reference sequence). The CDR3 runs 12 residues. CDR3 coding DNA: TGTGCCAGCAGCCAAGAAGGGGGGGATCAGTTCTTC. It specifies CASSQEGGDQFF.

The chain employs TRBV3-1 (or the pseudogene TRBV3-2) and TRBJ1-5; D is perhaps TRBD1 (5 bases). The ends were cut back, 1 base at V and 4 bases at J, with 8 bases in the middle. Germline V gene data show CDR1 as LGHDT and CDR2 as YNNKEL (reference sequence). There are 14 residues in the CDR3. CDR3 sequence (DNA): TGTGCCAGCAGCCAAGCAGGGACTAATCAGCCCCAGCATTTT. This sequence encodes CASSQAGTNQPQHF.

This chain connects TRBV11-2 to TRBJ1-5; D perhaps matches TRBD1 (6 bases). CDR1 SGHAT and CDR2 FQNNGV come from the germline V gene. V lost 3 bases and J lost 0, with 15 bases in between. The CDR3 has 17 residues. The CDR3 DNA reads as TGTGCCAGCAGCTTGCATTCTGGGGGCACTAGCAATCAGCCCCAGCATTTT. Protein product: CASSLHSGGTSNQPQHF.

The chain is built from TRBV7-9 and TRBJ1-6; tentatively, D is TRBD1 (5 bases). Trimming took 3 bases from V and 5 from J, leaving 14 bases between them. There are 16 residues in the CDR3. CDR1 SEHNR and CDR2 FQNEAQ come from the germline V gene (reference sequence). CDR3 sequence reads: CASSFGLGQDNSPLHF. The CDR3 nucleotides read TGTGCCAGCAGCTTCGGTTTGGGGCAGGATAATTCACCCCTCCACTTT.

The chain employs TRBV7-3 and TRBJ2-1; the match to TRBD2 covers 8 bases. Germline V gene sequence: CDR1 SGHTA, CDR2 FQGTGA. V lost 5 bases and J lost 6; bases outside the gene matches: 6. The CDR3 totals 14 residues. The CDR3 sequence is CASSPGTSVNEQFF. The DNA for the CDR3 is TGTGCCAGCAGCCCCGGGACTAGTGTCAATGAGCAGTTCTTC.

The rearrangement joins TRBV7-2 to TRBJ1-5, with 8 positions matching TRBD1. Per the germline V gene, CDR1 is SGHTA and CDR2 is FQGNSA. V shed 5 bases and J 5 bases; nucleotides not matched to a gene: 8. The CDR3 sequence is 15 residues long. CDR3 residues: CASSPGQGWDQPQHF. CDR3 DNA sequence: TGTGCCAGCAGCCCTGGACAGGGTTGGGATCAGCCCCAGCATTTT.

The CDR3, as DNA: TGCGCCAGCAGCCAACCCATCTCGGGCGGGGCGCGGGATACGCAGTATTTT. This sequence encodes CASSQPISGGARDTQYF. V and J are TRBV4-1 and TRBJ2-3; D perhaps matches TRBD2 (6 bases). Germline V gene sequence: CDR1 MGHRA, CDR2 YSYEKL. V lost 2 bases and J 6 bases, leaving 21 bases between the germline ends. The CDR3 sequence is 17 residues long.